The 10 T cell receptor beta chains reported below all come from one sample, sequenced in a study of blood T cell repertoires in COVID-19. Data came from immunoSEQ multiplex PCR; TCRdb stores just in-frame clones and leaves some out. The table has fewer than 400,000 clones, 85% seen once. Sequenced material: peripheral blood. The receptors come from a woman aged 18-30 years with acute or convalescent COVID-19.

This clone was recorded once. The CDR3 spells CASSYSVGVTGDGYTF. DNA for the CDR3: TGTGCCAGCAGTTACTCCGTCGGGGTCACCGGGGATGGCTACACCTTC. V and J are TRBV6-5 and TRBJ1-2; D gene unclear. The germline gives CDR1 MNHEY, CDR2 SVGAGI. CDR3 length: 16 amino acids. The V and J ends lost 0 bases and 6 bases respectively, with 17 bases between them.

The chain combines TRBV11-2 with TRBJ2-1; 8 nucleotides line up with TRBD1. This CDR3 is 15 amino acids long. The germline V gene encodes CDR1 SGHAT and CDR2 FQNNGV. V lost 2 bases to trimming and J lost 4 bases; unmatched junction nucleotides: 4. CDR3 amino acids: CASSLPRTGYNEQFF. The CDR3 nucleotides are TGTGCCAGCAGCTTACCCCGGACAGGGTACAATGAGCAGTTCTTC.

The gene calls are TRBV9 and TRBJ2-2; tentative D call: TRBD2 (6 bases). Trimming took 3 bases from V and 0 from J, leaving 12 bases between them. Germline-derived CDR1 and CDR2 are SGDLS and YYNGEE. This CDR3 comprises 16 residues. The CDR3 loop is CASSDQAGANTGELFF. CDR3 DNA sequence: TGTGCCAGCAGCGACCAAGCGGGCGCGAACACCGGGGAGCTGTTTTTT.

The CDR3 sequence: CASMEGFVNSPLHF. CDR3 nucleotides: TGTGCCAGCATGGAGGGTTTCGTCAATTCACCCCTCCACTTT. The chain uses TRBV11-2 and TRBJ1-6; no clear D gene. V lost 7 bases to trimming and J lost 7 bases, with 14 bases between them. Germline CDR1 is SGHAT and CDR2 is FQNNGV. This CDR3 spans 14 amino acids.

This sequence joins TRBV19 and TRBJ1-1; TRBD1 matches 10 bases. The CDR3 loop spans 16 amino acids. Germline values: CDR1 LNHDA, CDR2 SQIVND (reference sequence). J lost 1 base, V lost 5 bases, and 7 bases had no gene match. In nucleotides, the CDR3 is TGTGCCAGTAGTTTCGGGACAGGGGATACGAACACTGAAGCTTTCTTT. The encoded protein is CASSFGTGDTNTEAFF.

This rearrangement joins TRBV7-9 to TRBJ1-2; no definite D call. The CDR3 sequence is 15 residues long. V was shortened by 1 base and J by 5 bases, with 14 bases between the two germline ends. CDR1 and CDR2 (germline): SEHNR, FQNEAQ (reference sequence). The CDR3 reads CASSLESGGTYGYTF. Written as DNA, the CDR3 is TGTGCCAGCAGCTTAGAGTCAGGAGGTACATATGGCTACACCTTC.

Only one count was recorded for this clone. J is TRBJ1-1 and V is TRBV29-1, with 7 bases identical to TRBD1. The CDR3 spans 14 residues. Germline lookup yields CDR1 SQVTM and CDR2 ANQGSEA. Trimming at V came to 7 bases and at J to 0 bases, leaving 8 bases not matched to a gene. CDR3 sequence reads: CSATQTGLNTEAFF. In DNA, the CDR3 is TGCAGCGCTACCCAGACAGGGCTGAACACTGAAGCTTTCTTT.

V usage is TRBV5-4 and J usage is TRBJ1-6; weak D call: TRBD1 (5 bases). The CDR3 contains 12 residues. The V and J ends lost 7 bases and 5 bases respectively, with 7 bases between them. Germline-derived CDR1 and CDR2 are SGHNT and YYREEE (reference sequence). CDR3 loop: CASRRDNSPLHF. CDR3 DNA: TGTGCCAGCCGCAGGGATAATTCACCCCTCCACTTT.

V is TRBV3-1 (or the pseudogene TRBV3-2) and J is TRBJ2-2; 10 nucleotides agree with TRBD1. Looked up from germline, CDR1 is LGHDT and CDR2 is YNNKEL (reference sequence). J was trimmed by 6 bases and V by 2 bases; bases with no gene match: 3. The CDR3 is 15 amino acids. CDR3 residues: CASSQKDRGAGELFF. DNA for the CDR3: TGTGCCAGCAGCCAAAAGGACAGGGGGGCCGGGGAGCTGTTTTTT.

The chain combines TRBV28 with TRBJ2-3, with D possibly matching TRBD2 (5 bases). Germline lookup yields CDR1 MDHEN and CDR2 SYDVKM. The CDR3 covers 12 residues. Trimming cost V 8 bases and J 7 bases, with 13 bases left between them. The CDR3: CASQNPGNTQYF. CDR3 sequence (DNA): TGTGCCAGCCAAAATCCGGGGAATACGCAGTATTTT. Complete variable domain (other parts from reference TRBV28 and TRBJ2-3): DVKVTQSSRYLVKRTGEKVFLECVQDMDHENMFWYRQDPGLGLRLIYFSYDVKMKEKGDIPEGYSVSREKKERFSLILESASTNQTSMYLCASQNPGNTQYFGPGTRLTVL.